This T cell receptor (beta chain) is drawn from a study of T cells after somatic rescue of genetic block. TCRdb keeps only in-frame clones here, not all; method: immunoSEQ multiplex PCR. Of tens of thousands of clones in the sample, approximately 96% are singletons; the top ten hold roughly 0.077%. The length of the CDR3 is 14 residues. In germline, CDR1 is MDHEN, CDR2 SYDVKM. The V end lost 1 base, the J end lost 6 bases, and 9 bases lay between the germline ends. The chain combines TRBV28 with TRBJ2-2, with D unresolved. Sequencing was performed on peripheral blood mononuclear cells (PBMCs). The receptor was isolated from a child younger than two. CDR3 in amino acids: CASSLSGVSGELFF. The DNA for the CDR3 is TGTGCCAGCAGTTTATCTGGGGTCTCCGGGGAGCTGTTTTTT.